This T cell receptor (beta chain) is from a study of cytomegalovirus exposure and HLA in healthy donors. Study-wide background: In an earlier analysis, 90 million to 130 million unique TCR beta sequences were found from 150 million to 200 million T cells. Of some 360 genotyped donors, about 80% clustered with self-reported Caucasian donors.

In the PCR, 60 Vbeta and 13 Jbeta primers were used. The data were produced by immunoSEQ multiplex PCR, yet TCRdb's version contains in-frame clones alone and is incomplete. The data contain 150,000 to 200,000 clones, more than 70% of them singletons. Notes on the study in general: Prior analysis indicated that the majority of TCR beta V segments exhibited productivity approximately 87% or approximately 30% of the time. Among the most significant clusters, several appeared linked to common viral pathogens in a later analysis.

The J segment lost 2 bases and the V segment lost 3 bases, leaving 7 bases of the junction unmatched. This CDR3 comprises 17 residues. Per the germline V gene, CDR1 is MNHEY and CDR2 is SMNVEV (reference sequence). Comments on this clone: Its antigen is as yet unknown.

The receptor was derived from a male donor in good health and CMV-seronegative. What was sequenced was PBMCs. The rearrangement joins TRBV27 to TRBJ2-7, with 13 bases fitting TRBD2. For the CDR3, the DNA is TGTGCCAGCAGTTTCCTCGGGACTAGCGGGATAACCTACGAGCAGTACTTC. Protein product: CASSFLGTSGITYEQYF.